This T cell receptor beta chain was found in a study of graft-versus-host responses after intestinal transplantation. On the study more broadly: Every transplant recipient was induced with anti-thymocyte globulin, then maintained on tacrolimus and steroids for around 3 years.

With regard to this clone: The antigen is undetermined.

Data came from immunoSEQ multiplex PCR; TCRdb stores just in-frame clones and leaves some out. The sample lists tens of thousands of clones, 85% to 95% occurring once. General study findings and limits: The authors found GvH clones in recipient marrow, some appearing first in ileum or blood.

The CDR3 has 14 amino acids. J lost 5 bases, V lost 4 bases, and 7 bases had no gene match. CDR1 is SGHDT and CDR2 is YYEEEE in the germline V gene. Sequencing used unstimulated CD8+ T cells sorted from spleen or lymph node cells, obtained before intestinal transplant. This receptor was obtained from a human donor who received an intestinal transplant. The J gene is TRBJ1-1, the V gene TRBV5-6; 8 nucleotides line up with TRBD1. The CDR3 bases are TGTGCCAGCAGCGTAGGACAGGGAGGGACTGAAGCTTTCTTT. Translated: CASSVGQGGTEAFF.